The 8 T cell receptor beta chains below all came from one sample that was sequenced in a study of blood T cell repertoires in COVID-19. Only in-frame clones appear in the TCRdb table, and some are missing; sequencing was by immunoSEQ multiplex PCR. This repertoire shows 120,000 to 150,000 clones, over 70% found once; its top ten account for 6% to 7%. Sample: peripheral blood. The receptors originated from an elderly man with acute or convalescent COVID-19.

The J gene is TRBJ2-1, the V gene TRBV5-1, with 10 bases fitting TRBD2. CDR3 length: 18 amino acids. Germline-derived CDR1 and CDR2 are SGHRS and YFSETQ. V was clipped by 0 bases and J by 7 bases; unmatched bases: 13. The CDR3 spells CASSLDSLVLAGVNEQFF. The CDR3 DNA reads TGCGCCAGCAGCTTGGATTCGTTGGTCCTAGCGGGAGTTAATGAGCAGTTCTTC.

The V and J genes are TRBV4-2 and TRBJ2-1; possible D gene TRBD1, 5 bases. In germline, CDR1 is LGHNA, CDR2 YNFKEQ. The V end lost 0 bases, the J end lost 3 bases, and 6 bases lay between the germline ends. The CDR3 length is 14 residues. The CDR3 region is CASSQDRGYNEQFF. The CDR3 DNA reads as TGTGCCAGCAGCCAAGATAGGGGCTACAATGAGCAGTTCTTC.

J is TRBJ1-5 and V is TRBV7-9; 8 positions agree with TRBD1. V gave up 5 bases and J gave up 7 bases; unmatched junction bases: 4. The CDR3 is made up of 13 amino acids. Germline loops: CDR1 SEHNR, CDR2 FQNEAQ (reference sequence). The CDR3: CASSPTGAQPQHF. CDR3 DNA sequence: TGTGCCAGCAGCCCGACAGGGGCGCAGCCCCAGCATTTT.

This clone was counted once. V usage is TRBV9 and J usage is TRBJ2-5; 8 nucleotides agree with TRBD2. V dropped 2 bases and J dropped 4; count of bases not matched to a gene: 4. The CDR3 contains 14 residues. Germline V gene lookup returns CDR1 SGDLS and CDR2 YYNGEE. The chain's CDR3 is CASSVGSGIETQYF. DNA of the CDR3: TGTGCCAGCAGCGTCGGTAGCGGGATAGAGACCCAGTACTTC.

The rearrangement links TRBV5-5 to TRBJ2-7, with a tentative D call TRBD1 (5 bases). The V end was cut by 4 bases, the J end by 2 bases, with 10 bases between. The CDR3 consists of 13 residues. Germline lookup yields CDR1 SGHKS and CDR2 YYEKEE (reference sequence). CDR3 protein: CASSRGQTYEQYF. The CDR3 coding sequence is TGTGCCAGCAGCCGTGGACAAACCTACGAGCAGTACTTC.

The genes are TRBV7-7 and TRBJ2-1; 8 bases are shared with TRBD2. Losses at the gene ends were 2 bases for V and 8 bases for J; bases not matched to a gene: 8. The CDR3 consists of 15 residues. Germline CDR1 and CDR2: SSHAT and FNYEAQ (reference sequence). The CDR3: CASSLKRENSYEQFF. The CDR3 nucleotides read TGTGCCAGCAGCTTAAAGCGGGAGAATAGCTATGAGCAGTTCTTC.

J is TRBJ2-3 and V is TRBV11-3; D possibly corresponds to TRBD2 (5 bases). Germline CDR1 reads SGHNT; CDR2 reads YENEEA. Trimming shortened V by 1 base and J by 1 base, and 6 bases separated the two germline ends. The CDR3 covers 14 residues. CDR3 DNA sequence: TGTGCCAGCAGCTTAGGGGGAGGCACAGATACGCAGTATTTT. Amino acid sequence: CASSLGGGTDTQYF.

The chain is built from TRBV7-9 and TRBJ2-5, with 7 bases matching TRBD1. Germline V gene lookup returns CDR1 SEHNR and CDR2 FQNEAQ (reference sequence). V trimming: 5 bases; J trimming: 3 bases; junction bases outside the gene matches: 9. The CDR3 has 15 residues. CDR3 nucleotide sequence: TGTGCCAGCAGCGCTCAAACAGGGGTGAAAGAGACCCAGTACTTC. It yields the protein CASSAQTGVKETQYF.